These T cell receptor beta chains were read from a single sample in a study of OX40 agonist ivuxolimab in advanced cancers. Clones were sequenced by immunoSEQ multiplex PCR, and TCRdb holds only the in-frame ones, with some missing. Among some 7,100 clones, roughly 88% were seen once, and the ten largest hold less than 2%. The source was CD4+ or CD8+ T cells sorted from blood, collected in a trial of the OX40 agonist ivuxolimab. The receptors were gathered from an adult with an advanced solid tumor such as melanoma, head and neck, liver or kidney cancer. Both conserved end residues are part of each CDR3.

TRBV6-5	TRBJ1-5	CASSDSNQPQHF
TRBV19	TRBJ2-3	CASSKRDRETDTQYF
TRBV7-3	TRBJ2-7	CASSSQDGYEQYF
TRBV10-2	TRBJ2-7	CASSESKGEQYF
TRBV29-1	TRBJ2-2	CSVPGEANTGELFF
TRBV11-3	TRBJ2-2	CASSLQGAAGELFF
TRBV7-9	TRBJ1-1	CASSFGTVQHAFF
TRBV4-1	TRBJ1-2	CASSQDKSGVGYGYTF
TRBV2	TRBJ2-6	CASSSGLARLISGANVLTF
TRBV9	TRBJ2-2	CASSGKQGATGELFF
TRBV19	TRBJ1-3	CASSPRGAGGNTIYF
TRBV7-2	TRBJ1-2	CASRSGQGANYGYTF
TRBV7-3	TRBJ1-1	CASSLSVNTEAFF
TRBV5-1	TRBJ2-1	CASSLGGQGGNEQFF
TRBV6-6	TRBJ2-5	CASSYGETQYF
TRBV30	TRBJ2-5	CAWSPSGRETQYF
TRBV10-3	TRBJ2-3	CAIEEGGGDTQYF
TRBV7-2	TRBJ1-3	CASSLERDGNTIYF
TRBV11-1	TRBJ2-2	CASSRPRRATGELFF
TRBV7-2	TRBJ1-5	CASSLTDSNQPQHF
TRBV6-5	TRBJ2-7	CASSYSWQAYEQYF
TRBV5-1	TRBJ2-5	CASSLAAVQETQYF
TRBV2	TRBJ1-2	CASSVDTF
TRBV4-2	TRBJ2-1	CASRGELEGYNEQFF
TRBV12-5	TRBJ1-1	CASGLDLGQGGWNTEAFF
TRBV15	TRBJ1-1	CATSRVKPMNTEAFF
TRBV5-8	TRBJ2-1	CASSLGDSTYNEQFF
TRBV6-5	TRBJ2-5	CASSYGTARGETQYF
TRBV4-1	TRBJ2-1	CASSQEGLAGGKQFF
TRBV30	TRBJ1-1	CAWSNWGPRFNTEAFF
TRBV4-1	TRBJ2-7	CASSNRGTGTYEQYF
TRBV19	TRBJ2-1	CASSTTSINEQFF
TRBV30	TRBJ2-7	CAWSRRQEQYF
TRBV19	TRBJ2-6	CASRGVDRGGSGANVLTF
TRBV13	TRBJ2-3	CASSLGKAGTQYF
TRBV18	TRBJ2-3	CASSTRTSGGADTQYF
TRBV27	TRBJ2-4	CASSLSRQGRNIQYF
TRBV28	TRBJ1-3	CASREGQGGNTIYF
TRBV18	TRBJ2-5	CASSRNGGSAPETQYF
TRBV7-9	TRBJ1-2	CASSPIILGGRYGYTF
TRBV28	TRBJ1-6	CASSLYSTSWNSPLHF
TRBV7-3	TRBJ2-3	CASSFLTAGGRSDTQYF
TRBV27	TRBJ1-5	CASSWRGTGDQPQHF
TRBV2	TRBJ2-6	CASSGDISGANVLTF
TRBV5-1	TRBJ2-5	CASSLGQPQETQYF
TRBV5-8	TRBJ2-1	CASSLLGASYNEQFF
TRBV28	TRBJ2-7	CATSLAGASSYEQYF
TRBV6-5	TRBJ1-1	CASSYGRRDTEAFF
TRBV5-6	TRBJ2-7	CASSWTGGGEQYF
TRBV5-1	TRBJ2-5	CASSLQREETQYF
TRBV30	TRBJ1-1	CAWGGTVGNTEAFF
TRBV5-1	TRBJ2-3	CASSFWGSPDTQYF